This T cell receptor (beta chain) was observed in a study of graft-versus-host responses after intestinal transplantation. About the study: Among the recipients, all got anti-thymocyte globulin induction and then tacrolimus and steroids for two to four years. Points from the study as a whole: Circulating GvH clones peaking coincided with falling HvG clones soon after transplant. Recipient marrow held GvH clones, some first seen in ileum or blood. Graft-donor T cell macrochimerism coincided with high graft-versus-host to host-versus-graft clonal ratios in allografts.

This CDR3 has 14 residues. V lost 3 bases, J lost 6 bases, and 15 bases lay in between. Germline V CDR1 and CDR2: MGHRA, YSYEKL. Clones were sequenced by immunoSEQ multiplex PCR, and TCRdb holds only the in-frame ones, with some missing. The sample consists of some 86,000 clones, 75% to 95% of them appearing once. As to this clone: Its specificity is unknown.

The TCR sequence derives from a human donor who received an intestinal transplant. The input for sequencing was unstimulated CD8+ T cells sorted from spleen or lymph node cells, taken before intestinal transplant. The genes are TRBV4-1 and TRBJ2-7; D might be TRBD1 (6 bases). The CDR3 DNA reads TGCGCCAGCAGCCAGGGACAAAGCTGGGGCGAGCAGTACTTC. This codes for CASSQGQSWGEQYF.